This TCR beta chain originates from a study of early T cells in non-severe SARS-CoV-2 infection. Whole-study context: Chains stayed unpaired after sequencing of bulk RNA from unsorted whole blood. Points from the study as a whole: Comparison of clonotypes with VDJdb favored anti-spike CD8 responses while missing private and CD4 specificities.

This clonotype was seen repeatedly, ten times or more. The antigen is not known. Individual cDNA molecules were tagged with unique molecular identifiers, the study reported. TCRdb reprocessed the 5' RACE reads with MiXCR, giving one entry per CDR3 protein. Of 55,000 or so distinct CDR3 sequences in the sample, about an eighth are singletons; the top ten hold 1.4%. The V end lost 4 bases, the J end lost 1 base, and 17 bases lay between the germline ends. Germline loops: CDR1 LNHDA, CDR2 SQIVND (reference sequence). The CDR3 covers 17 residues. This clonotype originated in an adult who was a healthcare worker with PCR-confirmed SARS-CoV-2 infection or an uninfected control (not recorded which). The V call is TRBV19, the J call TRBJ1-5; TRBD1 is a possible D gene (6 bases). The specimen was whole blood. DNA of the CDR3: TGTGCCAGTAGTAGGGGGCTTGGGACAACCAGCAATCAGCCCCAGCATTTT. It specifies CASSRGLGTTSNQPQHF.